Listed below are T cell receptor beta chains from one sample, sequenced in a study of blood T cell repertoires in COVID-19. Libraries were prepared by immunoSEQ multiplex PCR; TCRdb keeps only in-frame clonotypes and omits some of them. Here the sample spans around 210,000 clones, less than 85% being singletons. The sample taken for sequencing was peripheral blood. The receptor source for this set is a woman older than 75 with COVID-19, enrolled during active disease. CDR3s include the opening cysteine and the closing phenylalanine or tryptophan. Fields, in order: V gene, D gene, J gene, clone size, CDR3 DNA, CDR3 protein. D genes are given only for firm matches. Some rows have no size entry. The others give once, few or many, or a class for an expanded clone.

v_call: TRBV5-4; d_call: TRBD1; j_call: TRBJ1-1; clone_size: NA; cdr3_nt: TGTGCCAGCAGCCGGGGAGGGACAGGGAACACTGAAGCTTTCTTT; cdr3_aa: CASSRGGTGNTEAFF
v_call: TRBV3-1/TRBV3-2; d_call: NA; j_call: TRBJ2-3; clone_size: NA; cdr3_nt: TGTGCCAGCAGCCTAGGAGTTAGCACAGATACGCAGTATTTT; cdr3_aa: CASSLGVSTDTQYF
v_call: TRBV12-5; d_call: TRBD1; j_call: TRBJ1-2; clone_size: NA; cdr3_nt: TGTGCTAGTGGTTTGGTACCCGCGGACAGGGTCTATGGCTACACCTTC; cdr3_aa: CASGLVPADRVYGYTF
v_call: TRBV28; d_call: TRBD1; j_call: TRBJ2-2; clone_size: few; cdr3_nt: TGTGCCAGCAGTTTGAGAGGGACAGGGTCAACCGGGGAGCTGTTTTTT; cdr3_aa: CASSLRGTGSTGELFF
v_call: TRBV7-6; d_call: TRBD1; j_call: TRBJ1-1; clone_size: NA; cdr3_nt: TGTGCCAGCAGCCGGGGGACAGGGCGGTTTCGGAGTACTGAAGCTTTCTTT; cdr3_aa: CASSRGTGRFRSTEAFF
v_call: TRBV5-4; d_call: TRBD1; j_call: TRBJ1-5; clone_size: NA; cdr3_nt: TGTGCCAGCAGCCTCGACAGGGGGGATCAGCCCCAGCATTTT; cdr3_aa: CASSLDRGDQPQHF
v_call: TRBV6-1; d_call: NA; j_call: TRBJ1-1; clone_size: NA; cdr3_nt: TGTGCCAGCAGTGAACGGGGAGCGAACACTGAAGCTTTCTTT; cdr3_aa: CASSERGANTEAFF
v_call: TRBV19; d_call: NA; j_call: TRBJ2-2; clone_size: NA; cdr3_nt: TGTGCCAGTAGTGTTAGGAGGACGGGCGGGGAGCTGTTTTTT; cdr3_aa: CASSVRRTGGELFF
v_call: TRBV5-4; d_call: TRBD1; j_call: TRBJ2-2; clone_size: NA; cdr3_nt: TGTGCCAGCAGCCTTCACAGGGGGCCTCTGTTTTTT; cdr3_aa: CASSLHRGPLFF
v_call: TRBV19; d_call: TRBD2; j_call: TRBJ2-3; clone_size: NA; cdr3_nt: TGTGCCAGTAGTGTGCTAGCGGGAGGGCCCACAGATACGCAGTATTTT; cdr3_aa: CASSVLAGGPTDTQYF
v_call: TRBV18; d_call: NA; j_call: TRBJ1-4; clone_size: few; cdr3_nt: TGTGCCAGCTCACCACGCACAGATGAAAAACTGTTTTTT; cdr3_aa: CASSPRTDEKLFF
v_call: TRBV7-3; d_call: TRBD2; j_call: TRBJ2-5; clone_size: few; cdr3_nt: TGTGCCAGCAGCCAGGGCGGGGGGAGGCAAGAGACCCAGTACTTC; cdr3_aa: CASSQGGGRQETQYF
v_call: TRBV7-3; d_call: NA; j_call: TRBJ2-5; clone_size: NA; cdr3_nt: TGTGCCAGCAGCTTAAAGCGAGAAGAGACCCAGTACTTC; cdr3_aa: CASSLKREETQYF
v_call: TRBV5-1; d_call: NA; j_call: TRBJ2-5; clone_size: NA; cdr3_nt: TGCGCCAGTAGCCCCGCCGGGGGGCGGGAGACCCAGTACTTC; cdr3_aa: CASSPAGGRETQYF
v_call: TRBV5-1; d_call: TRBD1; j_call: TRBJ1-6; clone_size: once; cdr3_nt: TGCGCCAGCAGCTCGGACAGGGCAATCAATAATTCACCCCTCCACTTT; cdr3_aa: CASSSDRAINNSPLHF
v_call: TRBV28; d_call: TRBD2; j_call: TRBJ2-7; clone_size: few; cdr3_nt: TGTGCCAGCAGCCAACTAGCGGGAGGGAACTACGAGCAGTACTTC; cdr3_aa: CASSQLAGGNYEQYF
v_call: TRBV2; d_call: TRBD2; j_call: TRBJ2-5; clone_size: NA; cdr3_nt: TGTGCCAGCAGTACTATAGCGGGGGGGACCCAAGAGACCCAGTACTTC; cdr3_aa: CASSTIAGGTQETQYF
v_call: TRBV9; d_call: TRBD1; j_call: TRBJ2-7; clone_size: NA; cdr3_nt: TGTGCCAGCAGCGTAGGACAGGGCATCCTCTACGAGCAGTACTTC; cdr3_aa: CASSVGQGILYEQYF
v_call: TRBV6-5; d_call: NA; j_call: TRBJ2-7; clone_size: NA; cdr3_nt: TGTGCCAGCAGTTACGATCCCGCGGCCTACGAGCAGTACTTC; cdr3_aa: CASSYDPAAYEQYF
v_call: TRBV11-1; d_call: TRBD2; j_call: TRBJ2-7; clone_size: NA; cdr3_nt: TGTGCCAGCGGGGCTAGCGGGATTTACGAGCAGTACTTC; cdr3_aa: CASGASGIYEQYF
v_call: TRBV19; d_call: TRBD1; j_call: TRBJ1-5; clone_size: NA; cdr3_nt: TGTGCCAGTAGTGGGACAGGGACTCAGCCCCAGCATTTT; cdr3_aa: CASSGTGTQPQHF
v_call: TRBV10-2; d_call: TRBD2; j_call: TRBJ2-1; clone_size: once; cdr3_nt: TGCGCCAGCAGGGAACTAGCGGGGGGCCTTGGTAATGAGCAGTTCTTC; cdr3_aa: CASRELAGGLGNEQFF
v_call: TRBV6-5; d_call: TRBD1; j_call: TRBJ1-3; clone_size: NA; cdr3_nt: TGTGCCAGCAGTTACTCTCGGGACAGGGGAAACACCATATATTTT; cdr3_aa: CASSYSRDRGNTIYF
v_call: TRBV6-4; d_call: NA; j_call: TRBJ1-3; clone_size: NA; cdr3_nt: TGTGCCAGCAGGGAAACGTGTTTAGCGGGACAAATTGCCACCATATATTTT; cdr3_aa: CASRETCLAGQIATIYF
v_call: TRBV27; d_call: NA; j_call: TRBJ2-4; clone_size: once; cdr3_nt: TGTGCCAGCAGTTCCCCACATACGGCCAAAAACATTCAGTACTTC; cdr3_aa: CASSSPHTAKNIQYF
v_call: TRBV15; d_call: TRBD2; j_call: TRBJ2-5; clone_size: NA; cdr3_nt: TGTGCCACCAGCAGAGTGGGCGGCCGGGTAGCGGGGGAAGAGACCCAGTACTTC; cdr3_aa: CATSRVGGRVAGEETQYF
v_call: TRBV18; d_call: NA; j_call: TRBJ1-4; clone_size: NA; cdr3_nt: TGTGCCAGCTCACCAAACGTTCGGGAAGAAAAACTGTTTTTT; cdr3_aa: CASSPNVREEKLFF
v_call: TRBV6-6; d_call: NA; j_call: TRBJ1-2; clone_size: NA; cdr3_nt: TGTGCCACCTCGGACAGTCAAGAAAGGGGCTACACCTTC; cdr3_aa: CATSDSQERGYTF
v_call: TRBV6-6; d_call: NA; j_call: TRBJ2-5; clone_size: NA; cdr3_nt: TGTGCCAGCAGTATGGGCCCTGAGACCCAGTACTTC; cdr3_aa: CASSMGPETQYF
v_call: TRBV28; d_call: NA; j_call: TRBJ1-5; clone_size: once; cdr3_nt: TGTGCCAGCGGAGCGGTAGAATTTGGTAATCAGCCCCAGCATTTT; cdr3_aa: CASGAVEFGNQPQHF
v_call: TRBV2; d_call: NA; j_call: TRBJ1-5; clone_size: NA; cdr3_nt: TGTGCCAGCGACGGAGGGGGGGGTCAGCCCCAGCATTTT; cdr3_aa: CASDGGGGQPQHF
v_call: TRBV18; d_call: NA; j_call: TRBJ1-1; clone_size: once; cdr3_nt: TGTGCCAGCTCGTCCTATAAAGGGGCCACTGAAGCTTTCTTT; cdr3_aa: CASSSYKGATEAFF
v_call: TRBV5-4; d_call: NA; j_call: TRBJ2-2; clone_size: NA; cdr3_nt: TGTGCCAGCAGCCCGGGTTTGGGGACATCTAACACCGGGGAGCTGTTTTTT; cdr3_aa: CASSPGLGTSNTGELFF
v_call: TRBV19; d_call: TRBD1; j_call: TRBJ2-1; clone_size: NA; cdr3_nt: TGTGCCAGTAGCACGACAGGGGGCATCGACAATGAGCAGTTCTTC; cdr3_aa: CASSTTGGIDNEQFF
v_call: TRBV3-1/TRBV3-2; d_call: NA; j_call: TRBJ2-7; clone_size: NA; cdr3_nt: TGTGCCAGCAGCCAAGGTATTAGCGAAGGGTCCTACGAGCAGTACTTC; cdr3_aa: CASSQGISEGSYEQYF
v_call: TRBV5-1; d_call: TRBD1; j_call: TRBJ2-7; clone_size: few; cdr3_nt: TGCGCCAGCAGCTTGTATGCAGGGGGCTATGAGCAGTACTTC; cdr3_aa: CASSLYAGGYEQYF
v_call: TRBV11-3; d_call: NA; j_call: TRBJ2-1; clone_size: NA; cdr3_nt: TGTGCCAGCTCGGGGATGAGCTCCTACAATGAGCAGTTCTTC; cdr3_aa: CASSGMSSYNEQFF
v_call: TRBV6-5; d_call: NA; j_call: TRBJ2-7; clone_size: NA; cdr3_nt: TGTGCCAGTCCCCTCGGGGAGCCAGCGCAGTACTTC; cdr3_aa: CASPLGEPAQYF
v_call: TRBV5-5; d_call: TRBD2; j_call: TRBJ2-7; clone_size: NA; cdr3_nt: TGTGCCAGCAGCTTGTCAAGACCTGCGGGGACTAGCGGACCCTACGAGCAGTACTTC; cdr3_aa: CASSLSRPAGTSGPYEQYF
v_call: TRBV7-8; d_call: TRBD1; j_call: TRBJ1-4; clone_size: NA; cdr3_nt: TGTGCCAGCAGCCGAGGGGGCGTAGGTGAAAAACTGTTTTTT; cdr3_aa: CASSRGGVGEKLFF
v_call: TRBV6-5; d_call: NA; j_call: TRBJ2-5; clone_size: once; cdr3_nt: TGTGCCAGCACGTTCGGCGGTAGCCAAGAGACCCAGTACTTC; cdr3_aa: CASTFGGSQETQYF
v_call: TRBV28; d_call: NA; j_call: TRBJ2-7; clone_size: once; cdr3_nt: TGTGCCAGCAGAACCGGGTCCCACGAGCAGTACTTC; cdr3_aa: CASRTGSHEQYF
v_call: TRBV4-1; d_call: TRBD2; j_call: TRBJ2-7; clone_size: once; cdr3_nt: TGCGCCAGCAGCCACGGGAGGGGCCAATCCTACGAGCAGTACTTC; cdr3_aa: CASSHGRGQSYEQYF